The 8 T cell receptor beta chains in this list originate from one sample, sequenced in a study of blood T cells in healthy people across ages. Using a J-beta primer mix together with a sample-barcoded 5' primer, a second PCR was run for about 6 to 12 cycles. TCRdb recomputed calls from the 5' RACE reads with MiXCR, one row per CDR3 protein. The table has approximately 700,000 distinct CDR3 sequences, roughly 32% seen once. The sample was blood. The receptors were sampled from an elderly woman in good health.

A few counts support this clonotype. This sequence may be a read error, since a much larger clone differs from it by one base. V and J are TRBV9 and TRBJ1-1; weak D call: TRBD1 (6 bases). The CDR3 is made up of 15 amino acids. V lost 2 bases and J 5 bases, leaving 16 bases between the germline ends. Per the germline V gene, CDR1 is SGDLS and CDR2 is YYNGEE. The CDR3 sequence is CASSVRQDGPTEAFF. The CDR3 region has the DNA TGTGCCAGCAGCGTTAGACAGGATGGGCCAACTGAAGCTTTCTTT.

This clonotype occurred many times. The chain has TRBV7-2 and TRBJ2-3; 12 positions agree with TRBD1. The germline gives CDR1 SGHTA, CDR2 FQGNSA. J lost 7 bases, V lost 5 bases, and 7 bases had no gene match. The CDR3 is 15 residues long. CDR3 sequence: CASSPGTGGANTQYF. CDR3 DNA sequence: TGTGCCAGCAGCCCGGGGACAGGGGGCGCGAATACGCAGTATTTT.

CDR3 loop: CSARDERGYGYTF. The CDR3, as DNA: TGCAGTGCTAGAGATGAAAGGGGCTATGGCTACACCTTC. The chain couples TRBV20-1 to TRBJ1-2, with D maybe TRBD1 (5 bases). Germline CDR1 is DFQATT and CDR2 is SNEGSKA (reference sequence). This CDR3 region has 13 residues. V lost 0 bases, J lost 4 bases, and 9 bases lay in between.

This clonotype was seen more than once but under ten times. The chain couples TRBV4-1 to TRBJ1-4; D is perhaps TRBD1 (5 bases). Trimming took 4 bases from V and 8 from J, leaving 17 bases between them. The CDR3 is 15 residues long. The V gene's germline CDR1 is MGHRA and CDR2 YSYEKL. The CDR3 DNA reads TGCGCCAGCAGCCGGGGAGTCAGGGAGCGGGAAAAACTGTTTTTT. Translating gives CASSRGVREREKLFF.

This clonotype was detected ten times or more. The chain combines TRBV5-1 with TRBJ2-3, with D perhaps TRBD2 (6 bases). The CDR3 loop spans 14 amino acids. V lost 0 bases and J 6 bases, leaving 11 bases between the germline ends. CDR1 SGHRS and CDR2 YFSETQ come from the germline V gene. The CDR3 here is CASSLGTSRDTQYF. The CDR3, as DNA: TGCGCCAGCAGCTTGGGCACTAGCCGGGATACGCAGTATTTT.

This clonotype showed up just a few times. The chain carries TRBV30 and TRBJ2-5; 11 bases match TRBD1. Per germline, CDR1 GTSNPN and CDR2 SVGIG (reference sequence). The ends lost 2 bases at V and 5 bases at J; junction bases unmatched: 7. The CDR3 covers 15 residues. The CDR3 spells CAWSPRTGGGETQYF. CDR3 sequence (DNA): TGTGCCTGGAGTCCCCGGACAGGGGGCGGGGAGACCCAGTACTTC.

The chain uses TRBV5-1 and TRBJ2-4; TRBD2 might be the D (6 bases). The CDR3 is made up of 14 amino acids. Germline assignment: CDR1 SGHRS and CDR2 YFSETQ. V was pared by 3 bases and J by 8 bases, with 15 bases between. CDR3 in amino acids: CASSSTPGVDIQYF. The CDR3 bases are TGCGCCAGCAGCTCCACCCCGGGGGTAGACATTCAGTACTTC.

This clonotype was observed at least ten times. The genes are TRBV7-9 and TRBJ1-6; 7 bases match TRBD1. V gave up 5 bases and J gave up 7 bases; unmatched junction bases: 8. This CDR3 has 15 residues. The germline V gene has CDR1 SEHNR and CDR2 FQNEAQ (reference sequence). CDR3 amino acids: CASSARAGGNSPLHF. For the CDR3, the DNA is TGTGCCAGCAGCGCCCGGGCAGGGGGAAATTCACCCCTCCACTTT.